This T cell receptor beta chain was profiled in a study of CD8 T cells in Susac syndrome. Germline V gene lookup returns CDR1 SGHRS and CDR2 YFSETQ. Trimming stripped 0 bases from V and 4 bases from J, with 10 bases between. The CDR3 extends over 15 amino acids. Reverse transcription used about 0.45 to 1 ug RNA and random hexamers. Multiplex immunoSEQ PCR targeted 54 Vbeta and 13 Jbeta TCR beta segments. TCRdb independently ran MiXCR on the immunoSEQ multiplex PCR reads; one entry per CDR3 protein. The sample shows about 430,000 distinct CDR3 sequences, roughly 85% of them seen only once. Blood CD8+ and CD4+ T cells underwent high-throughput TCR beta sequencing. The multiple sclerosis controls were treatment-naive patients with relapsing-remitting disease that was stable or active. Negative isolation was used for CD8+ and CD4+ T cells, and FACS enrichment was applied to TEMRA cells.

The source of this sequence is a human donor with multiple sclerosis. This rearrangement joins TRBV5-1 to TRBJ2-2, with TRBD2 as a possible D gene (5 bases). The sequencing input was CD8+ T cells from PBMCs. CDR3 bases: TGCGCCAGCAGCTTGGACAGTGCGGGCACCGGGGAGCTGTTTTTT. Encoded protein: CASSLDSAGTGELFF.